The clone carrying this T cell receptor beta chain was seen once. What it binds is not known. The data originate from a study of CD8+ T cells in alopecia areata. The sequencing template was cDNA reverse transcribed from extracted RNA. The method was immunoSEQ multiplex PCR; TCRdb's version includes in-frame clones alone and lacks a portion of them. This sample has approximately 65,000 clones, with under 60% found just once. The germline CDR1 and CDR2 sequences are MNHEY and SMNVEV (reference sequence). This CDR3 comprises 15 residues. Deletions cut 7 bases from V and 7 bases from J, with 23 bases between. General study findings and limits: Lesional scalp, especially alopecia totalis/universalis, showed higher clonality than normal scalp.

Treatment of the sample: oral pan-JAK inhibitor, 5-10 mg twice daily. Researchers gathered lesional scalp punch biopsies and peripheral blood from patients with alopecia areata. T lymphocytes (CD4+ and CD8+) were sorted from PBMCs. The chain carries TRBV27 and TRBJ2-7; D may correspond to TRBD1 or TRBD2 (6 bases each). The TCR comes from a human donor with alopecia areata. The sequenced sample was CD8+ T cells sorted from blood, obtained at approximately week 36, from a patient treated with tofacitinib. The CDR3 loop reads CASTYKGGTSREQYF. CDR3 DNA: TGTGCCAGCACCTACAAGGGGGGTACCTCAAGAGAGCAGTACTTC.